This T cell receptor beta chain was identified in a study of shared clonotypes between healthy human individuals. The wider study: Per donor, three plates held CD4 naive cells, three held CD4 memory, two held CD8 naive and one held CD8 memory.

There are 14 residues in the CDR3. Per the germline V gene, CDR1 is SGHNT and CDR2 is YENEEA. V gave up 5 bases and J gave up 0 bases, with 9 bases separating them. TCRdb's table, derived via immunoSEQ multiplex PCR, lists solely in-frame clones and lacks some. The sample consists of around 2.1 million clones, about 94% of them appearing once. The study, taken as a whole, reports: Since donors were few, the genetic and exposure-history diversity represented was limited. Unshared clonotypes carried lower generation probabilities than those common to all four donors.

Regarding this clone: The target antigen is unknown. The sample contains more than one DNA sequence encoding this CDR3.

This TCR came from a man aged 18 to 30 in good health. The sample taken for sequencing was naive CD4+ T cells sorted from blood. Subset described: CD45RA+ positively selected. The rearrangement joins TRBV11-3 to TRBJ2-3; a possible D gene is TRBD1 (6 bases). CDR3 protein: CASSLQGSTDTQYF. The CDR3 bases are TGTGCCAGCAGCCTGCAGGGGAGCACAGATACGCAGTATTTT. The variable domain in full, with the rest retrieved from reference TRBV11-3 and TRBJ2-3, is EAGVVQSPRYKIIEKKQPVAFWCNPISGHNTLYWYLQNLGQGPELLIRYENEEAVDDSQLPKDRFSAERLKGVDSTLKIQPAELGDSAVYLCASSLQGSTDTQYFGPGTRLTVL.